The 21 T cell receptor beta chains given below trace back to one sample, sequenced in a study of T cell responses to AZD1222 COVID-19 vaccine. Some clones are missing from TCRdb's copy, which holds only in-frame ones; the method was immunoSEQ multiplex PCR. The sample contains around 99,000 clones, approximately 91% of which appear only once. The specimen comprised peripheral blood, sampled on day 0 of AZD1222 vaccination. These receptors originate from an adult in good health.

The V and J genes are TRBV9 and TRBJ2-5; D uncertain. V was clipped by 0 bases and J by 5 bases, with 11 bases between them. Germline lookup yields CDR1 SGDLS and CDR2 YYNGEE. This CDR3 contains 14 residues. CDR3 bases: TGTGCCAGCAGCGTAGCTACAAGCCTGGAGACCCAGTACTTC. Translating it yields CASSVATSLETQYF.

The chain employs TRBV7-9 and TRBJ1-2; the match to TRBD1 covers 7 bases. The CDR3 has 14 residues. Germline trimming cut 3 bases from V and 4 bases from J; bases unmatched to any gene: 5. Germline lookup yields CDR1 SEHNR and CDR2 FQNEAQ (reference sequence). DNA of the CDR3: TGTGCCAGCAGCTTTGACAGGGTGGGCTATGGCTACACCTTC. Translation: CASSFDRVGYGYTF.

A note on this clone: Other DNA sequences in the same sample also yield this CDR3. The J gene is TRBJ2-7, the V gene TRBV5-1, with D unresolved. The V gene lost 4 bases and the J gene lost 0 bases, with 5 bases spanning the gap. Germline CDR1 reads SGHRS; CDR2 reads YFSETQ. CDR3 length equals 12 residues. CDR3 sequence (DNA): TGCGCCAGCAGCCCAAGCTCCTACGAGCAGTACTTC. Translation: CASSPSSYEQYF.

The V call is TRBV4-2, the J call TRBJ1-6; D may be TRBD1 (6 bases). The CDR3 spans 15 residues. The V end was cut by 0 bases, the J end by 7 bases, with 10 bases between. CDR1 and CDR2 (germline): LGHNA, YNFKEQ. The CDR3 DNA follows: TGTGCCAGCAGCCAAGAGTACAGGGTCAATTCACCCCTCCACTTT. As protein: CASSQEYRVNSPLHF.

The J gene is TRBJ1-3, the V gene TRBV18; 7 nucleotides match TRBD1. The V segment lost 6 bases and the J segment 5 bases; nucleotides outside the gene matches: 7. This CDR3 is built from 14 residues. In germline, CDR1 is KGHSH, CDR2 LQKENI. Here the CDR3 DNA reads TGTGCCAGCTCTCCGGACAGGTCGCGAAACACCATATATTTT. Its translation is CASSPDRSRNTIYF.

This sequence joins TRBV29-1 and TRBJ2-1, with D perhaps TRBD2 (5 bases). The germline gives CDR1 SQVTM, CDR2 ANQGSEA. Trimming left V 1 base short and J 7 bases short, with 14 bases between. The length of the CDR3 is 14 residues. The CDR3 sequence: CSVEVPGRGNEQFF. As DNA, the CDR3 is TGCAGCGTTGAAGTTCCGGGGAGAGGAAATGAGCAGTTCTTC.

The V call is TRBV7-3, the J call TRBJ2-5, with 7 bases identical to TRBD2. Trimming at V came to 2 bases and at J to 3 bases, leaving 6 bases not matched to a gene. From germline, CDR1 is SGHTA and CDR2 FQGTGA. The CDR3 totals 15 residues. This CDR3 reads CASSLVGTNKETQYF. DNA for the CDR3: TGTGCCAGCAGCTTAGTCGGGACTAATAAAGAGACCCAGTACTTC.

The chain joins TRBV23-1 to TRBJ1-1, with TRBD1 matching over 7 bases. TRBV23-1 is flagged as an ORF with uncertain function. V lost 6 bases, J lost 3 bases, and 7 bases stayed unmatched. The CDR3 covers 14 residues. The CDR3 is CASSSRGGHTEAFF. In DNA form, the CDR3 reads TGCGCCAGCAGCTCCAGGGGGGGGCACACTGAAGCTTTCTTT.

CDR3 in DNA: TGTGCCAGCAGCGTAGGGATCGGGGGCATCCAGTTCTTC. Protein product: CASSVGIGGIQFF. The rearrangement uses TRBV9 and TRBJ2-1; D is possibly TRBD1 or TRBD2 (6 bases each). The CDR3 is 13 residues long. Germline values: CDR1 SGDLS, CDR2 YYNGEE. Trimming cost V 0 bases and J 13 bases, with 14 bases left between them.

V gene TRBV5-1 combines with J gene TRBJ1-6, with 12 nucleotides matching TRBD1. This CDR3 has 16 amino acids. V lost 4 bases to trimming and J lost 8 bases; unmatched junction nucleotides: 7. Germline lookup yields CDR1 SGHRS and CDR2 YFSETQ. The CDR3 spells CASSGGTGGWDSPLHF. CDR3 DNA sequence: TGCGCCAGCAGCGGAGGGACAGGGGGCTGGGATTCACCCCTCCACTTT.

The chain is built from TRBV14 and TRBJ2-1; D is ambiguous. V was shortened by 4 bases and J by 8 bases, with 9 bases between the two germline ends. The length of the CDR3 is 12 residues. CDR1 and CDR2 (germline): SGHDN, FVKESK. CDR3 amino acids: CASSPTGYEQFF. The CDR3 bases are TGTGCCAGCAGCCCTACTGGGTATGAGCAGTTCTTC.

The chain couples TRBV15 to TRBJ2-1; 14 bases match TRBD2. Trimming removed 5 bases from V and 4 bases from J; junction bases left unmatched: 10. Germline V gene sequence: CDR1 LNHNV, CDR2 YYDKDF (reference sequence). The CDR3 sequence is 18 residues long. CDR3 sequence (DNA): TGTGCCACCAGCGTGGGACTAGCGGGGGAGGTTGGGTACAATGAGCAGTTCTTC. It codes for CATSVGLAGEVGYNEQFF.

This clone was detected a few times. V is TRBV29-1 and J is TRBJ2-2, with D unclear. V dropped 4 bases and J dropped 2 bases, with 8 bases sitting between them. Germline V gene data show CDR1 as SQVTM and CDR2 as ANQGSEA. The CDR3 length is 13 residues. CDR3 DNA: TGCAGCGTTGCGGCAGGTAACACCGGGGAGCTGTTTTTT. Protein product: CSVAAGNTGELFF.

This clone was seen a single time. The rearrangement joins TRBV11-3 to TRBJ2-1; 12 bases agree with TRBD1. The CDR3 totals 18 residues. Germline lookup yields CDR1 SGHNT and CDR2 YENEEA. The trim removed 3 bases at V and 1 base at J, leaving 7 bases unmatched. The CDR3 DNA follows: TGTGCCAGCAGCTTCCGGGACAGGGGGCTGAGGTCCTACAATGAGCAGTTCTTC. It yields the protein CASSFRDRGLRSYNEQFF.

The chain employs TRBV29-1 and TRBJ2-4, with D hard to call. The length of the CDR3 is 13 residues. Germline lookup yields CDR1 SQVTM and CDR2 ANQGSEA. The V gene lost 2 bases and the J gene lost 1 base, with 6 bases spanning the gap. The CDR3 reads CSVESGAKNIQYF. The CDR3 bases are TGCAGCGTTGAAAGTGGGGCCAAAAACATTCAGTACTTC.

The chain couples TRBV11-2 to TRBJ2-3; TRBD2 matches at 9 bases. Germline V CDR1 and CDR2: SGHAT, FQNNGV. This CDR3 has 16 residues. J lost 1 base, V lost 2 bases, and 4 bases had no gene match. The CDR3 is CASSLLASGGTDTQYF. DNA for the CDR3: TGTGCCAGCAGCTTACTTGCTAGCGGGGGCACAGATACGCAGTATTTT.

On this clone: Other DNA sequences in the same sample also yield this CDR3. V is TRBV28 and J is TRBJ2-7, with 8 bases identical to TRBD1. CDR3 size: 16 residues. Germline V gene lookup returns CDR1 MDHEN and CDR2 SYDVKM. After removal of 4 bases from V and 0 bases from J, the junction contained 8 bases not matched to a gene. The DNA of the CDR3 is TGTGCCAGCAGTTCGACCAGACAGGGGCCCTCCTACGAGCAGTACTTC. The encoded protein is CASSSTRQGPSYEQYF.

The rearrangement uses TRBV6-1 and TRBJ1-5; D not resolved. Germline V lookup: CDR1 MNHNS, CDR2 SASEGT. The CDR3 extends over 14 amino acids. With 0 bases removed from V and 5 bases from J, the gap between germline ends came to 8 bases. This CDR3 reads CASSEAPTDQPQHF. In DNA, the CDR3 is TGTGCCAGCAGTGAAGCTCCGACGGATCAGCCCCAGCATTTT.

The rearrangement links TRBV19 to TRBJ1-4; 10 nucleotides agree with TRBD1. The CDR3 covers 15 residues. The V gene's germline CDR1 is LNHDA and CDR2 SQIVND (reference sequence). V trimming: 5 bases; J trimming: 6 bases; junction bases outside the gene matches: 6. CDR3 sequence: CASSERTGGYEKLFF. The DNA for the CDR3 is TGTGCCAGTAGTGAAAGGACAGGGGGTTATGAAAAACTGTTTTTT.

V and J are TRBV6-4 and TRBJ1-2; 9 bases fit TRBD1. V gave up 5 bases and J gave up 6 bases; unmatched junction bases: 4. There are 13 residues in the CDR3. Germline V gene data show CDR1 as MRHNA and CDR2 as SNTAGT. Here the CDR3 reads CASSQDRGDGYTF. Here the CDR3 DNA reads TGTGCCAGCAGTCAGGACAGGGGAGATGGCTACACCTTC.

The genes are TRBV4-1 and TRBJ1-1; D possibly corresponds to TRBD1 (6 bases). V lost 4 bases and J 3 bases, leaving 15 bases between the germline ends. Germline V gives CDR1 MGHRA, CDR2 YSYEKL. The CDR3 is 15 residues long. This chain's CDR3 is CASSPIGGRDTEAFF. DNA for the CDR3: TGCGCCAGCAGCCCGATAGGGGGGAGGGACACTGAAGCTTTCTTT.